The rows below give T cell receptor beta chains drawn from one sample of a study of cytomegalovirus exposure and HLA in healthy donors. Clones were read by immunoSEQ multiplex PCR, and TCRdb kept only the in-frame ones, dropping some. This sample has over 150,000 clones, with roughly 78% found just once. Material: PBMCs. The receptors derive from a woman in her 50s in good health and CMV-seropositive. Each CDR3 is given with its conserved first and last residue. A D gene is named only where the DNA matches it firmly. Clone size appears in some rows only: once, few, many, or a class for an expanded clone.

size,V,D,J,DNA,CDR3
-,TRBV5-6,TRBD2,TRBJ2-2,TGTGCCAGCAGCTGGGGACTAGCGGGGGACACCGGGGAGCTGTTTTTT,CASSWGLAGDTGELFF
-,TRBV2,-,TRBJ1-4,TGTGCCAGCAGTGAAGCGGCGGTCGGAAAACTGTTTTTT,CASSEAAVGKLFF
-,TRBV28,TRBD2,TRBJ2-3,TGTGCCAGCAGACCTACCTCCAGACTAGCGGGGGGGCGAACAGATACGCAGTATTTT,CASRPTSRLAGGRTDTQYF
few,TRBV7-3,TRBD2,TRBJ2-1,TGTGCCAGCAGATCGGGGGGAAATGAGCAGTTCTTC,CASRSGGNEQFF
-,TRBV5-1,-,TRBJ2-2,TGCGCCAGCAGCACTGGACACTTCACCGGGGAGCTGTTTTTT,CASSTGHFTGELFF
-,TRBV2,-,TRBJ2-7,TGTGCCAGCAGTGAAGCACGTTACGAGCAGTACTTC,CASSEARYEQYF
-,TRBV4-1,-,TRBJ2-3,TGCGCCAGCAGCCAGACCTGGGCTCTCACAGATACGCAGTATTTT,CASSQTWALTDTQYF
few,TRBV5-1,TRBD2,TRBJ2-7,TGCGCCAGCAGCTTAGCGGGGGGACCCTACGAGCAGTACTTC,CASSLAGGPYEQYF
-,TRBV5-1,-,TRBJ1-2,TGCGCCAGCAGCCCAGACTATGGCTACACCTTC,CASSPDYGYTF
-,TRBV29-1,-,TRBJ1-2,TGCAGCGTTGACAGAAACTATGGCTACACCTTC,CSVDRNYGYTF
once,TRBV7-2,-,TRBJ2-3,TGTGCCAGCAGCTTAGACAGGGCCACAGATACGCAGTATTTT,CASSLDRATDTQYF
once,TRBV30,TRBD1,TRBJ1-5,TGTGCCTGGGGTACAGGGGAGAGCAATCAGCCCCAGCATTTT,CAWGTGESNQPQHF
-,TRBV4-1,-,TRBJ1-2,TGCGCCAGCTCCCCGGGTGCTAACTATGGCTACACCTTC,CASSPGANYGYTF
-,TRBV5-1,TRBD2,TRBJ2-7,TGCGCCAGCAGCTCGGGACTAGCGGGGGAATTCTACGAGCAGTACTTC,CASSSGLAGEFYEQYF
once,TRBV2,TRBD1,TRBJ1-5,TGTGCCAGCAGTCAGGACAGGAACCGCAATCAGCCCCAGCATTTT,CASSQDRNRNQPQHF
-,TRBV6-1,TRBD2,TRBJ2-7,TGTGCCACCTTGCGGGGGATCGACTACGAGCAGTACTTC,CATLRGIDYEQYF
-,TRBV6-1,-,TRBJ2-7,TGTGCCAGCAGTGAAGAGTTGGGCGGGGCCTACGAGCAGTACTTC,CASSEELGGAYEQYF
-,TRBV6-6,TRBD1,TRBJ1-2,TGTGCCAGCAGTCGGACAGGGGGGGACTATGGCTACACCTTC,CASSRTGGDYGYTF
few,TRBV25-1,TRBD1,TRBJ1-4,TGTGCCAGCAGTGATGAGATGGAGGGGGCGGGAAAACTGTTTTTT,CASSDEMEGAGKLFF
-,TRBV5-5,-,TRBJ2-7,TGTGCCAGCAGCATCCGGGTGCTTTACGAGCAGTACTTC,CASSIRVLYEQYF
-,TRBV18,-,TRBJ1-3,TGTGCCAGCTCCCCACAACAGAGCTCTGGAAACACCATATATTTT,CASSPQQSSGNTIYF
-,TRBV5-1,TRBD2,TRBJ2-7,TGCGCCAGCAGCTACCGGGGACTAGCGGGGGAGATCTCCTACGAGCAGTACTTC,CASSYRGLAGEISYEQYF
few,TRBV7-3,TRBD2,TRBJ2-3,TGTGCCAGCAGCCATGGACTAGCGGGGGGCCCCCTGACAGATACGCAGTATTTT,CASSHGLAGGPLTDTQYF
-,TRBV6-4,TRBD2,TRBJ2-3,TGTGCCAGCAGTAGGACTAGCGGGGCAGATACGCAGTATTTT,CASSRTSGADTQYF
-,TRBV19,TRBD1,TRBJ1-2,TGTGCCAGTAGTTCAGGGACGGCACAGGGGACTAGCTATGGCTACACCTTC,CASSSGTAQGTSYGYTF
-,TRBV7-9,TRBD1,TRBJ2-2,TGTGCCAGCAGCTTAGTGGGACAGCACGGGGAGCTGTTTTTT,CASSLVGQHGELFF